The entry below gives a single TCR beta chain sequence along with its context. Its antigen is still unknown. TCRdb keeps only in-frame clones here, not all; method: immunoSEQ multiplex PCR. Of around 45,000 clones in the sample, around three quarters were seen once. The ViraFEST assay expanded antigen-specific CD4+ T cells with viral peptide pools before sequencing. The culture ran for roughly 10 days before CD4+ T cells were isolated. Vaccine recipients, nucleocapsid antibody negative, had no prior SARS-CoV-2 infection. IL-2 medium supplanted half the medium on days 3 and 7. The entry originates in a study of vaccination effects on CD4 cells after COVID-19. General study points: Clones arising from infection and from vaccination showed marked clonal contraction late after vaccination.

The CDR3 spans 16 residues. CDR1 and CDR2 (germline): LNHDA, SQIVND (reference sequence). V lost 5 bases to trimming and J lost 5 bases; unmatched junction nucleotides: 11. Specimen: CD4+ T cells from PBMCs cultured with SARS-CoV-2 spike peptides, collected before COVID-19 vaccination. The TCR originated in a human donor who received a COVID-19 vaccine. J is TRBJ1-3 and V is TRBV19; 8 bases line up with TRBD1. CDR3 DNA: TGTGCCAGTAGTCCGAAAGTTGGGACAGGCCGAAACACCATATATTTT. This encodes CASSPKVGTGRNTIYF. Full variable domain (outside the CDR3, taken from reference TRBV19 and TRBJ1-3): DGGITQSPKYLFRKEGQNVTLSCEQNLNHDAMYWYRQDPGQGLRLIYYSQIVNDFQKGDIAEGYSVSREKKESFPLTVTSAQKNPTAFYLCASSPKVGTGRNTIYFGEGSWLTVV.